The 12 T cell receptor beta chains below come from one sample, sequenced in a study of blood T cell repertoires in COVID-19. Only in-frame clones appear in the TCRdb table, and some are missing; sequencing was by immunoSEQ multiplex PCR. Among some 75,000 clones listed, roughly 90% were seen once. The sequenced sample consisted of peripheral blood. The origin of the receptors is a man aged 60 to 75 with acute or convalescent COVID-19.

This clone was observed once. This chain uses TRBV5-1 with TRBJ2-1, with 12 bases lining up with TRBD2. Per germline, CDR1 SGHRS and CDR2 YFSETQ. Trimming at V came to 4 bases and at J to 9 bases, leaving 11 bases not matched to a gene. CDR3 length: 16 amino acids. CDR3 in amino acids: CASSDLAGGPWGEQFF. The CDR3 DNA follows: TGCGCCAGCAGCGACCTAGCGGGAGGGCCGTGGGGTGAGCAGTTCTTC.

This clone was seen a single time. The chain employs TRBV25-1 and TRBJ2-3; 7 bases match TRBD2. The V segment lost 5 bases and the J segment 0 bases; nucleotides outside the gene matches: 2. The CDR3 is 14 amino acids. Germline CDR1 and CDR2: MGHDK and SYGVNS. CDR3 in DNA: TGTGCCAGCAGTAGCGGGGTTAGCACAGATACGCAGTATTTT. It encodes CASSSGVSTDTQYF.

The CDR3 DNA follows: TGCGCCAGCAAAGGAGGGGACAATGAGCAGTTCTTC. Its translation: CASKGGDNEQFF. The chain combines TRBV10-1 with TRBJ2-1, with D possibly matching TRBD2 (6 bases). This CDR3 has 12 residues. V was shortened by 7 bases and J by 5 bases, with 9 bases between the two germline ends. Germline V gene sequence: CDR1 WNHNN, CDR2 SYGVQD (reference sequence).

The CDR3 DNA is TGTGCCAGTCGCACAGGGGCCGAGAACACCGGGGAGCTGTTTTTT. Translated, it gives CASRTGAENTGELFF. The gene calls are TRBV19 and TRBJ2-2, with 7 bases lining up with TRBD1. The V gene's germline CDR1 is LNHDA and CDR2 SQIVND (reference sequence). CDR3 length equals 15 residues. Losses at the gene ends were 8 bases for V and 1 base for J; bases not matched to a gene: 7.

Here the CDR3 DNA reads TGCGCCAGCAGTGATCTTCTCCTAGCCAAAAACATTCAGTACTTC. Protein sequence: CASSDLLLAKNIQYF. The chain joins TRBV10-2 to TRBJ2-4; D is undetermined. The germline gives CDR1 WSHSY, CDR2 SAAADI. Trimming took 3 bases from V and 0 from J, leaving 9 bases between them. The CDR3 runs to 15 residues.

The genes are TRBV7-7 and TRBJ2-2, with TRBD1 matching 10 bases. J lost 7 bases, V lost 6 bases, and 11 bases had no gene match. Looked up from germline, CDR1 is SSHAT and CDR2 is FNYEAQ (reference sequence). The CDR3 extends over 16 amino acids. The chain's CDR3 is CASRHSGTGELGELFF. CDR3 nucleotide sequence: TGTGCCAGCAGACACTCGGGGACAGGGGAACTCGGGGAGCTGTTTTTT.

This sequence joins TRBV23-1 and TRBJ2-3; a weak D match, TRBD1 (6 bases). TRBV23-1 belongs to the ORF category, with a function that is uncertain. Trimming left V 0 bases short and J 0 bases short, with 10 bases between. The CDR3 runs to 16 residues. The CDR3 loop reads CASSQSEQGSTDTQYF. The CDR3 region has the DNA TGCGCCAGCAGTCAATCGGAGCAGGGGAGCACAGATACGCAGTATTTT.

The chain carries TRBV5-1 and TRBJ1-1; 8 positions agree with TRBD1. Trimming cost V 0 bases and J 0 bases; bases outside gene matches: 7. CDR1 and CDR2 from the germline V gene are SGHRS and YFSETQ. The CDR3 extends over 17 amino acids. DNA of the CDR3: TGCGCCAGCAGCTTGGCCAGGGGGCGAAATATGAACACTGAAGCTTTCTTT. Translating it yields CASSLARGRNMNTEAFF.

This chain connects TRBV5-1 to TRBJ1-4, with 9 bases fitting TRBD1. The CDR3 contains 16 residues. Germline CDR1 and CDR2: SGHRS and YFSETQ. With V trimmed by 4 bases and J by 3 bases, 7 bases remained unmatched. CDR3 sequence: CASSEAGTGSNEKLFF. The CDR3 bases are TGCGCCAGCAGCGAAGCCGGGACAGGGTCTAATGAAAAACTGTTTTTT.

The genes are TRBV3-1 (or the pseudogene TRBV3-2) and TRBJ2-4, with a possible D match to TRBD1 (6 bases). The germline CDR1 and CDR2 sequences are LGHDT and YNNKEL (reference sequence). Deletions cut 4 bases from V and 13 bases from J, with 20 bases between. There are 14 residues in the CDR3. In DNA, the CDR3 is TGTGCCAGCAGCCGGCAACCGGGACACCTAGAACAGTACTTC. Translating gives CASSRQPGHLEQYF.

The chain has TRBV6-5 and TRBJ1-5; D is perhaps TRBD1 (6 bases). Trimming removed 6 bases from V and 4 bases from J, with 13 bases in between. Germline CDR1 and CDR2: MNHEY and SVGAGI. There are 14 residues in the CDR3. CDR3 coding DNA: TGTGCCAGCAGAACAATAAGGGGGAATCAGCCCCAGCATTTT. Its translation is CASRTIRGNQPQHF.

The V and J genes are TRBV24-1 and TRBJ1-2; TRBD1 aligns across 7 bases. CDR1 KGHDR and CDR2 SFDVKD come from the germline V gene. V trimming: 4 bases; J trimming: 4 bases; junction bases outside the gene matches: 5. The CDR3 extends over 14 amino acids. In DNA, the CDR3 is TGTGCCACCAGTGACCCGGGACAGATCTATGGCTACACCTTC. The encoded protein is CATSDPGQIYGYTF.